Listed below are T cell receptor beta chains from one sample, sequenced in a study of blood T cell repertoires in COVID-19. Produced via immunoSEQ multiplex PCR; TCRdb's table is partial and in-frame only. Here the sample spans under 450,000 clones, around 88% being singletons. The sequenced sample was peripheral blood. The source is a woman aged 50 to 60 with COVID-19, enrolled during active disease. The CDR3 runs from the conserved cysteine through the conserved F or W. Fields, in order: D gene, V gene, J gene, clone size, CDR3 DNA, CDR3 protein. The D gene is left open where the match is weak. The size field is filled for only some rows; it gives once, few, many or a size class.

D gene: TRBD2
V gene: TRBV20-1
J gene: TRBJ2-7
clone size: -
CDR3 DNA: TGCAGTGCTAGGGGAGGGAACGAGCAGTACTTC
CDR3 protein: CSARGGNEQYF

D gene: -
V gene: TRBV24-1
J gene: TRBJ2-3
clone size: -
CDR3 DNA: TGTGCCACCAGTGAGTCGCAAGTTCAGGATACGCAGTATTTT
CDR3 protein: CATSESQVQDTQYF

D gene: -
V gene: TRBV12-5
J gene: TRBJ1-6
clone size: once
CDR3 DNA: TGTGCTAGTGGTTTGGGCACAGGGTTCCCCCTCCACTTT
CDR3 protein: CASGLGTGFPLHF

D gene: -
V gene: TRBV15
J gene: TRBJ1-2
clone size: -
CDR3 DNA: TGTGCCACCAGTACTACAGGCCACTATGGCTACACCTTC
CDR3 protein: CATSTTGHYGYTF

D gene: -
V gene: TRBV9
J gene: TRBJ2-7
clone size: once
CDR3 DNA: TGTGCCAGCAGCGTAGATGGGCTTGCCTACGAGCAGTACTTC
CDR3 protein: CASSVDGLAYEQYF

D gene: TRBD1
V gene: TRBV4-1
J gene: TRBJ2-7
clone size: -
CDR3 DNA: TGCGCCAGCAGCCATCCGGGACAGGGCCGGTACGAGCAGTACTTC
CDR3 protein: CASSHPGQGRYEQYF

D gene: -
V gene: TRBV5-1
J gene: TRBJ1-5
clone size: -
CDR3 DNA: TGCGCCAGCAGCTTGCCCGGAGACAATCAGCCCCAGCATTTT
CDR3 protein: CASSLPGDNQPQHF

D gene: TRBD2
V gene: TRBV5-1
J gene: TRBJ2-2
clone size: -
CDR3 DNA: TGCGCCAGCACGCGCAGCGGGGTTGACACCGGGGAGCTGTTTTTT
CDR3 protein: CASTRSGVDTGELFF

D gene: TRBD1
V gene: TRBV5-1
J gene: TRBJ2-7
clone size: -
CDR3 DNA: TGCGCCAGCAGCTTGGCGGTCGACAGGGCCGGCTACGAGCAGTACTTC
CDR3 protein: CASSLAVDRAGYEQYF

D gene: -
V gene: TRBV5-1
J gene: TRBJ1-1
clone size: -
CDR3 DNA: TGCGCCAGCAGAAGGACAGCCCAGAACACTGAAGCTTTCTTT
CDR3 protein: CASRRTAQNTEAFF

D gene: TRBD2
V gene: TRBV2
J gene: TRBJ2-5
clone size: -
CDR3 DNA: TGTGCCAGCAGTGCAAGACTAGCGGGGGGGCGGGAGACCCAGTACTTC
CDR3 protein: CASSARLAGGRETQYF

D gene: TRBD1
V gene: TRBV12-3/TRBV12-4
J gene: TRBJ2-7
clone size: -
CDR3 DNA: TGTGCCAGCAGTCAGGACAGGGATCACGAGCAGTACTTC
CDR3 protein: CASSQDRDHEQYF

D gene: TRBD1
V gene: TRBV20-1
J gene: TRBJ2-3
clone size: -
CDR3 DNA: TGCAGTGCTAGTGGGGACAGAGCCGTCTCGGATACGCAGTATTTT
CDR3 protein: CSASGDRAVSDTQYF

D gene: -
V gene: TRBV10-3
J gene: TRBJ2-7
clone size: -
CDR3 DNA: TGTGCCTCACGATTATCATCTAGTCCGAGAGAGCAGTACTTC
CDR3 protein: CASRLSSSPREQYF

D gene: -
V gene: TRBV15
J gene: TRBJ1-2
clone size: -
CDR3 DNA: TGTGCCACCAGCAGAGATCTTCAGGACTATGGCTACACCTTC
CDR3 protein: CATSRDLQDYGYTF

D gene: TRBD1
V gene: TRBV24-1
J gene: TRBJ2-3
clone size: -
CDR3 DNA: TGTGCCACCAGTGATAAGGGACAGAACTCGGATACGCAGTATTTT
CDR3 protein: CATSDKGQNSDTQYF

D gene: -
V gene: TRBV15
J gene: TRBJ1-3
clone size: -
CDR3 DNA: TGTGCCACCAGCAGAGATAAGACCGATAAACCGAACAGGTTT
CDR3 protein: CATSRDKTDKPNRF

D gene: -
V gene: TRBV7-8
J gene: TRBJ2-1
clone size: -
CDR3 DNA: TGTGCCAGCAGCTTAACTATACGAACCCTGGAGGAGCAGTTCTTC
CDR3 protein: CASSLTIRTLEEQFF

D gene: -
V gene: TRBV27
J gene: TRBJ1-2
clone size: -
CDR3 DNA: TGTGCCAGCAGTTTATCAAGGGCGGGGGGCTACACCTTC
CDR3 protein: CASSLSRAGGYTF

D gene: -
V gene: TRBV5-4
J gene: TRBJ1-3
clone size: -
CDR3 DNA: TGTGCCAGCAGCCTTGGGGGGAGTACTGGAAACACCATATATTTT
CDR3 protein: CASSLGGSTGNTIYF

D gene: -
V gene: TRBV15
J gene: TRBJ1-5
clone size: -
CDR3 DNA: TGTGCCACCAGCCCAGATAGGGGCAGGGTTCAGCCCCAGCATTTT
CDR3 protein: CATSPDRGRVQPQHF

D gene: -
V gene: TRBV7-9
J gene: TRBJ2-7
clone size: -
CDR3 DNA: TGTGCCAGCAGCGGGGGGACGGTGGGAACCTACGAGCAGTACTTC
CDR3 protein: CASSGGTVGTYEQYF

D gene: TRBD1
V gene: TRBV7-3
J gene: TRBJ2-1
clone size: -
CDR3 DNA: TGTGCCAGCGGGCGACAGGGGAGCTATGAGCAGTTCTTC
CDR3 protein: CASGRQGSYEQFF

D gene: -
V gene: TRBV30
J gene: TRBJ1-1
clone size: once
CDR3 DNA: TGTGCCTGGAGTGTATCGTCGGGGAGGACTGAAGCTTTCTTT
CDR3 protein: CAWSVSSGRTEAFF

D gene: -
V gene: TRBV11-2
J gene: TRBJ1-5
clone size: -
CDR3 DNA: TGTGCCAGCAGCTTAGGCTTAGGGGGGGGGCTCCCCCAGCATTTT
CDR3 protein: CASSLGLGGGLPQHF

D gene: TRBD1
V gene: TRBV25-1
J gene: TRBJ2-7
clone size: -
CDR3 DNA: TGTGCCAGCACAGAGGGGGCACGAAGGAACGAGCAGTACTTC
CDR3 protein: CASTEGARRNEQYF

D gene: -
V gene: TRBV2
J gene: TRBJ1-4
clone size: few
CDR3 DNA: TGTGCCAGCAGCACGACAGTAGTTGACGAAAAACTGTTTTTT
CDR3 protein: CASSTTVVDEKLFF

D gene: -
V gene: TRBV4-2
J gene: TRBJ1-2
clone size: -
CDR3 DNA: TGTGCCAGCAGCCAAGATCTGGCGTGGGAGGGCTACACCTTC
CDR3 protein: CASSQDLAWEGYTF

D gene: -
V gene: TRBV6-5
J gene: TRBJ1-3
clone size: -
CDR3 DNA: TGTGCCAGCAGTTACTCGCCAGGCTCTGGAAACACCATATATTTT
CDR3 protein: CASSYSPGSGNTIYF

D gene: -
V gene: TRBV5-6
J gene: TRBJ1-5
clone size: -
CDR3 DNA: TGTGCCAGCAGCTCGGGCAATCAGCCCCAGCATTTT
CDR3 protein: CASSSGNQPQHF

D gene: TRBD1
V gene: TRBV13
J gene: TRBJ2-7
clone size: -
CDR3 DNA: TGTGCCAGCAGCACCTACCGGGACAGGGCTGACGAGCAGTACTTC
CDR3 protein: CASSTYRDRADEQYF

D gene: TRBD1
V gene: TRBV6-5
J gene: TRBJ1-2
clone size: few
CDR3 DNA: TGTGCCAGCAGCCGACCCGGACAGGGGGCGCACGGCTACACCTTC
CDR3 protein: CASSRPGQGAHGYTF

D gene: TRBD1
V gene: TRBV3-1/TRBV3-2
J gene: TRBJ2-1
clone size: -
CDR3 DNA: TGTGCCAGCAGCCAGACAGGGGCAAACTACAATGAGCAGTTCTTC
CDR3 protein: CASSQTGANYNEQFF

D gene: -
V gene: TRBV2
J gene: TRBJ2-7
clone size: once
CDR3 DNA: TGTGCCAGCACCGAGACTCGGGGCAGGGGTCGGTACGAGCAGTACTTC
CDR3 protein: CASTETRGRGRYEQYF

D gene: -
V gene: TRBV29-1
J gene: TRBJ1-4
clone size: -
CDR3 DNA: TGCAGCGTTTCGGTCCGTACAACTAATGAAAAACTGTTTTTT
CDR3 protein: CSVSVRTTNEKLFF

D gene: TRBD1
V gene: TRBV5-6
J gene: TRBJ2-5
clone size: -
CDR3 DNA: TGTGCCAGCGCGCCAACTTACCGGGACAGGGGAATAGGAGAGACCCAGTACTTC
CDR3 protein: CASAPTYRDRGIGETQYF

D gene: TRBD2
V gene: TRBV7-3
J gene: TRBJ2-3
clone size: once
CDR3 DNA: TGTGCCAGCAGCTCTGGACTAGCGGGGGGGCAAGATACGCAGTATTTT
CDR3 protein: CASSSGLAGGQDTQYF

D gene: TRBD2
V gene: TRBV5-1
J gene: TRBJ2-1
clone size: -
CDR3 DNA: TGCGCCAGCAGCTTGGGGGATAGCGGGGGTTACAATGAGCAGTTCTTC
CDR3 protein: CASSLGDSGGYNEQFF

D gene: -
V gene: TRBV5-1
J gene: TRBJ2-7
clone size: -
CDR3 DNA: TGCGCCAGCAGCCCCGCCGGTGGCAGGTTTGCCTACGAGCAGTACTTC
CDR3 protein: CASSPAGGRFAYEQYF

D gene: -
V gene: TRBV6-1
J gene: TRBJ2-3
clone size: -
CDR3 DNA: TGTGCCAGCAGTGAATTTGGGGGGAGCACAGATACGCAGTATTTT
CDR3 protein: CASSEFGGSTDTQYF

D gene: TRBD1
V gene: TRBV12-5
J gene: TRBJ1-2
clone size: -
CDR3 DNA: TGTGCTAGTGGTTTGTTGACAGGGGGGAACTATGGCTACACCTTC
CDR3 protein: CASGLLTGGNYGYTF

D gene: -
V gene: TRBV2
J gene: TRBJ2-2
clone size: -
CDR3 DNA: TGTGCCAGCAGTGAAGACGGGACCGGGGAGCTGTTTTTT
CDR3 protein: CASSEDGTGELFF